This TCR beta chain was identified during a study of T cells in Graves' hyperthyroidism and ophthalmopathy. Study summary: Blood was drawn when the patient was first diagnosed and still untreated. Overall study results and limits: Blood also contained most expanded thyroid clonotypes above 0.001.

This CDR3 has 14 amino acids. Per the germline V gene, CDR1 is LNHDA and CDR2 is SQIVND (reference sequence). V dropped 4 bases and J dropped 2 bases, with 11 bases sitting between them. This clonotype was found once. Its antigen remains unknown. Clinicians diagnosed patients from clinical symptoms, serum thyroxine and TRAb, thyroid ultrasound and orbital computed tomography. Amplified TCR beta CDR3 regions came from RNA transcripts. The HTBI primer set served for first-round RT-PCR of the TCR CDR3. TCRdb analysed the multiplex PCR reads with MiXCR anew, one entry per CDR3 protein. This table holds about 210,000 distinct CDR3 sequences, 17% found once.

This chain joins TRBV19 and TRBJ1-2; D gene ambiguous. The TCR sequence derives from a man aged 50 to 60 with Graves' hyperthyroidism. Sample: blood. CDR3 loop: CASSKGKINYGYTF. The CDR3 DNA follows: TGTGCCAGTAGTAAGGGCAAGATAAACTATGGCTACACCTTC.